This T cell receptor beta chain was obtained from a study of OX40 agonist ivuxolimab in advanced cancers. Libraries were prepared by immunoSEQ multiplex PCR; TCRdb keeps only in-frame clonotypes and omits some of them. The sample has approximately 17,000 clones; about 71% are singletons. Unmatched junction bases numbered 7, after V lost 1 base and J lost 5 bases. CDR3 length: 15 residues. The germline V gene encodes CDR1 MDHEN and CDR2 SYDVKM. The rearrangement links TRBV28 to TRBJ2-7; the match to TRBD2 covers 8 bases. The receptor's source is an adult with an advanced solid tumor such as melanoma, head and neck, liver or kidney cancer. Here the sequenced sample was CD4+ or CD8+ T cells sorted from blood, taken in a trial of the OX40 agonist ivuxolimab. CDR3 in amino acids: CASSLFSGATNEQYF. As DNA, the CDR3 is TGTGCCAGCAGTTTATTTAGCGGGGCGACTAACGAGCAGTACTTC. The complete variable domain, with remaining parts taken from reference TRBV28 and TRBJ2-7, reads DVKVTQSSRYLVKRTGEKVFLECVQDMDHENMFWYRQDPGLGLRLIYFSYDVKMKEKGDIPEGYSVSREKKERFSLILESASTNQTSMYLCASSLFSGATNEQYFGPGTRLTVT.